Each of the 21 T cell receptor beta chains below was sequenced from the same sample in a study of blood T cell repertoires in COVID-19. Clones were read by immunoSEQ multiplex PCR, and TCRdb kept only the in-frame ones, dropping some. The table shows almost 45,000 clones, with roughly 70% occurring only once. Sequences were obtained from peripheral blood. Receptors were obtained from a man older than 75 with acute or convalescent COVID-19.

This chain connects TRBV7-2 to TRBJ2-7, with TRBD2 as a possible D gene (6 bases). Germline loops: CDR1 SGHTA, CDR2 FQGNSA. This CDR3 is built from 14 residues. V gave up 5 bases and J gave up 2 bases, with 13 bases separating them. The CDR3 is CASSRGGGTYEQYF. CDR3 nucleotides: TGTGCCAGCAGCCGGGGAGGCGGTACCTACGAGCAGTACTTC.

For the CDR3, the DNA is TGTGCCAGCAGCCCGCAGGGGTGGGGGACAGATACGCAGTATTTT. This codes for CASSPQGWGTDTQYF. The rearrangement uses TRBV7-2 and TRBJ2-3; tentative D call: TRBD1 (6 bases). Germline CDR1 SGHTA, CDR2 FQGNSA. The length of the CDR3 is 15 residues. V lost 5 bases and J lost 3, with 15 bases in between.

This chain links TRBV7-3 with TRBJ1-1; a weak D match, TRBD1 (6 bases). Per germline, CDR1 SGHTA and CDR2 FQGTGA. The CDR3 is made up of 15 amino acids. V gave up 5 bases and J gave up 1 base, with 14 bases separating them. CDR3: CASSRTADRNTEAFF. CDR3 coding DNA: TGTGCCAGCAGCCGAACGGCGGACAGGAACACTGAAGCTTTCTTT.

The chain recombines TRBV19 with TRBJ1-2; possible D gene TRBD1, 5 bases. There are 15 residues in the CDR3. The germline CDR1 and CDR2 sequences are LNHDA and SQIVND (reference sequence). Trimming took off 3 bases at V and 2 bases at J, with 13 bases between the two ends. In DNA form, the CDR3 reads TGTGCCAGTAGTATGGCTGGGGGGGTCAACTATGGCTACACCTTC. This translates into CASSMAGGVNYGYTF.

This clone was observed once. The CDR3 region is CSVFKTGVEKLFF. Here the CDR3 DNA reads TGCAGCGTTTTCAAAACAGGGGTCGAAAAACTGTTTTTT. The J gene is TRBJ1-4, the V gene TRBV29-1; 7 nucleotides line up with TRBD1. Germline trimming cut 5 bases from V and 8 bases from J; bases unmatched to any gene: 8. Germline-derived CDR1 and CDR2 are SQVTM and ANQGSEA. This CDR3 contains 13 residues.

This chain joins TRBV2 and TRBJ2-5; tentatively, D is TRBD2 (6 bases). V was pared by 6 bases and J by 5 bases, with 16 bases between. The CDR3 extends over 14 amino acids. Germline values: CDR1 SNHLY, CDR2 FYNNEI. The CDR3 coding sequence is TGTGCCAGCAGCCTCGGGACTTTACGGGAGACCCAGTACTTC. Translation gives CASSLGTLRETQYF.

The DNA of the CDR3 is TGTGCCAGCAGTGATTCGGCGGGAGGGGGCACAGATACGCAGTATTTT. Protein sequence: CASSDSAGGGTDTQYF. This chain joins TRBV2 and TRBJ2-3; 9 bases align to TRBD2. The junction had 5 bases not matched to a gene; V was cut back by 3 bases and J by 1 base. This CDR3 has 16 amino acids. Germline-derived CDR1 and CDR2 are SNHLY and FYNNEI.

The chain carries TRBV11-2 and TRBJ2-1; 12 bases fit TRBD2. With V trimmed by 6 bases and J by 6 bases, 6 bases remained unmatched. CDR1 is SGHAT, CDR2 FQNNGV, per germline. The CDR3 sequence is 15 residues long. The CDR3 reads CASSFRLAGANEQFF. The DNA for the CDR3 is TGTGCCAGCAGTTTTAGACTAGCGGGGGCCAATGAGCAGTTCTTC.

This sequence joins TRBV19 and TRBJ1-5; 10 positions match TRBD1. This CDR3 comprises 16 residues. CDR1 and CDR2 from the germline V gene are LNHDA and SQIVND (reference sequence). Trimming at V came to 5 bases and at J to 7 bases, leaving 11 bases not matched to a gene. Written as DNA, the CDR3 is TGTGCCAGTAGTCCGACAGGGGGCCTCCCGGGACAGCCCCAGCATTTT. Translated: CASSPTGGLPGQPQHF.

This clone has just a few counts. The gene calls are TRBV28 and TRBJ1-1, with TRBD1 as a possible D gene (6 bases). The ends were cut back, 5 bases at V and 0 bases at J, with 13 bases in the middle. The CDR3 runs to 15 residues. The V gene's germline CDR1 is MDHEN and CDR2 SYDVKM. The CDR3 here is CASSLDRRMNTEAFF. CDR3 bases: TGTGCCAGCAGTCTCGACAGGCGGATGAACACTGAAGCTTTCTTT.

The V call is TRBV5-1, the J call TRBJ1-1; perhaps TRBD1 as D (6 bases). V was trimmed by 2 bases and J by 2 bases, leaving 19 bases between them. This CDR3 is built from 17 residues. CDR1 and CDR2 (germline): SGHRS, YFSETQ. This chain's CDR3 is CASSLQGWRSRNTEAFF. The CDR3 DNA reads as TGCGCCAGCAGCTTACAGGGTTGGAGGAGTCGAAACACTGAAGCTTTCTTT.

J is TRBJ2-7 and V is TRBV30; 10 bases align to TRBD2. CDR1 and CDR2 from the germline V gene are GTSNPN and SVGIG (reference sequence). V dropped 2 bases and J dropped 3; count of bases not matched to a gene: 1. The CDR3 extends over 13 amino acids. Here the CDR3 reads CAWSPSGSYEQYF. As DNA, the CDR3 is TGTGCCTGGAGTCCTAGCGGGAGCTACGAGCAGTACTTC.

The V gene is TRBV21-1, the J gene TRBJ1-3; the table's D call, TRBD1, has no DNA check behind it. TRBV21-1 is an annotated pseudogene. The CDR3 spans 16 residues. CDR3 in amino acids: CASSSQGLPSGNTIYF. The CDR3 DNA sequence: TGTGCCAGCAGCTCCCAGGGTCTTCCCTCTGGAAACACCATATATTTT.

In this sample, this clone turned up once. The V call is TRBV28, the J call TRBJ2-7; 9 bases are shared with TRBD2. Germline V gives CDR1 MDHEN, CDR2 SYDVKM. Trimming at V came to 5 bases and at J to 2 bases, leaving 16 bases not matched to a gene. CDR3 size: 18 residues. CDR3 DNA: TGTGCCAGCAGTACCCCTGGAGTAGCGGGAGTAGTTCCCTACGAGCAGTACTTC. Translated, it gives CASSTPGVAGVVPYEQYF.

The chain is built from TRBV12-1 and TRBJ2-7; the tabulated D call, TRBD2, remains unverified against the DNA. TRBV12-1 counts as a pseudogene. The CDR3 loop spans 14 amino acids. Here the CDR3 DNA reads TGTGCCAGCAGCTTTGGCGGGAGGAAATACGAGCAGTACTTC. It codes for CASSFGGRKYEQYF.

This clone was detected only once. The chain couples TRBV19 to TRBJ1-6; D is undetermined. There are 14 residues in the CDR3. V lost 6 bases, J lost 0 bases, and 6 bases lay in between. In germline, CDR1 is LNHDA, CDR2 SQIVND (reference sequence). The CDR3 spells CASRTNSYNSPLHF. CDR3 bases: TGTGCCAGTAGGACAAACTCCTATAATTCACCCCTCCACTTT.

The chain couples TRBV28 to TRBJ2-6; possibly TRBD1 for D (6 bases). Trimming shortened V by 5 bases and J by 4 bases, and 12 bases separated the two germline ends. Germline V CDR1 and CDR2: MDHEN, SYDVKM. The CDR3 spans 15 residues. CDR3 sequence reads: CASSTTGFGANVLTF. The CDR3, as DNA: TGTGCCAGCAGTACAACAGGGTTCGGGGCCAACGTCCTGACTTTC.

CDR3 DNA: TGTGCCAGCAGCTCACAGGGGGCGTGGACCGGGGAGCTGTTTTTT. This translates into CASSSQGAWTGELFF. J is TRBJ2-2 and V is TRBV7-9; 9 nucleotides match TRBD1. Per germline, CDR1 SEHNR and CDR2 FQNEAQ (reference sequence). CDR3 size: 15 residues. After removal of 4 bases from V and 5 bases from J, the junction contained 5 bases not matched to a gene.

V and J are TRBV11-2 and TRBJ2-5; possible D gene TRBD2, 5 bases. The CDR3 extends over 13 amino acids. Trimming cost V 1 base and J 6 bases, with 9 bases left between them. Germline CDR1 and CDR2: SGHAT and FQNNGV. The CDR3 sequence: CASSLVTGKTQYF. The CDR3 DNA reads TGTGCCAGCAGCTTAGTTACGGGAAAGACCCAGTACTTC.

This clone was found a few times. The V call is TRBV7-2, the J call TRBJ2-7, with 12 bases lining up with TRBD1. V dropped 6 bases and J dropped 2; count of bases not matched to a gene: 11. The germline CDR1 and CDR2 sequences are SGHTA and FQGNSA. The CDR3 covers 17 residues. CDR3 in amino acids: CASRGQGAGKNPYEQYF. In DNA, the CDR3 is TGTGCCAGCAGGGGACAGGGGGCGGGTAAAAACCCCTACGAGCAGTACTTC.

V usage is TRBV6-5 and J usage is TRBJ1-1, with 9 bases matching TRBD1. Germline trimming cut 4 bases from V and 1 base from J; bases unmatched to any gene: 4. The germline gives CDR1 MNHEY, CDR2 SVGAGI. The CDR3 is 15 amino acids. CDR3 nucleotide sequence: TGTGCCAGCAGTTGGGGGACAGGGCAGAACACTGAAGCTTTCTTT. It yields the protein CASSWGTGQNTEAFF.